What follows is one T cell receptor beta chain and its context. The sample is drawn from a study of blood T cell repertoires in COVID-19. About the study: Acute and convalescent COVID-19 samples came from the United States, Italy and Spain. T cells, B-cell-depleted T cells, or PBMCs provided the cDNA or gDNA that served as material.

Per the original methods: Estimates of nucleated cell counts were drawn from the amplification of reference gene primers. Repertoires were generated with immunoSEQ multiplex PCR, while TCRdb's copy carries only in-frame clones and drops some. That table gives V, J and clone size, and the DNA gave D and trimming. The sample yields fewer than 200,000 clones, approximately 88% seen once. Germline V gene data show CDR1 as LNHDA and CDR2 as SQIVND (reference sequence). CDR3 length: 13 amino acids. The V and J ends lost 8 bases and 5 bases respectively, with 13 bases between them. The gene calls are TRBV19 and TRBJ1-5; D possibly corresponds to TRBD1 (6 bases). The source material was peripheral blood. The clonotype originates from a woman between 50 and 59 years old with acute or convalescent COVID-19. The CDR3: CASGTRSHQPQHF. The DNA for the CDR3 is TGTGCCAGTGGGACACGCTCTCATCAGCCCCAGCATTTT.